The clone carrying this T cell receptor (beta chain) was seen only a few times. The antigen is undetermined. The entry originates in a study of identical twins. Study-level points and caveats: Low generation-probability sequences were in excess among twin-shared out-of-frame alpha sequences. Models underestimated TCR alpha sharing (out-of-frame) in monozygotic twins.

A template switching step contributed a universal primer site, while unique molecular identifiers were present in the cDNA. TCRdb ran MiXCR on the 5' RACE reads and lists one entry per CDR3 protein. The data contain fewer than 650,000 distinct CDR3 sequences, just under 10% of them singletons. Per germline, CDR1 SGHTA and CDR2 FQGNSA. V lost 8 bases and J lost 1, with 13 bases in between. This CDR3 region has 14 residues. The sample was also reused in another study, on yellow fever vaccine responses in identical twins. From that study: Among the twins, the vaccine T cell response reportedly seemed partly convergent and partly personalized.

The gene calls are TRBV7-2 and TRBJ2-3; D ambiguous. The origin of this receptor is a woman aged 18 to 35 in good health. The specimen was PBMCs. CDR3 DNA sequence: TGTGCCAGCGTCACATCCGTGGGCACAGATACGCAGTATTTT. Residues: CASVTSVGTDTQYF.